These 9 T cell receptor beta chains came from one sample sequenced in a study of T-cell memory formation after mild COVID-19. Each CDR3 protein is one row after TCRdb ran MiXCR on the 5' RACE reads. There are 300,000 to 400,000 distinct CDR3 sequences in the sample; around 21% occur only once, and under 15% lies in the top ten. Sample: PBMCs or a T cell subset sorted from them (not recorded which). Source of these receptors: an adult woman who had mild COVID-19 (a few samples of this study predate the infection). Cell type and time point are not known.

The chain employs TRBV5-1 and TRBJ1-2; a possible D gene is TRBD1 (5 bases). V lost 3 bases to trimming and J lost 0 bases, with 9 bases between them. CDR3 length equals 14 residues. Looked up from germline, CDR1 is SGHRS and CDR2 is YFSETQ. The DNA for the CDR3 is TGCGCCAGCAGCTCCCGGGACCCTAACTATGGCTACACCTTC. As protein: CASSSRDPNYGYTF.

This clonotype showed up just a few times. The rearrangement uses TRBV7-8 and TRBJ2-5; D possibly corresponds to TRBD1 (5 bases). The CDR3 has 14 amino acids. Germline V gene data show CDR1 as SGHVS and CDR2 as FQNEAQ. The V end was cut by 5 bases, the J end by 4 bases, with 14 bases between. The CDR3 DNA reads as TGTGCCAGCAGCCCAGGGAAGTTAAGAGAGACCCAGTACTTC. Its protein is CASSPGKLRETQYF.

V is TRBV3-1 and J is TRBJ2-7, with TRBD1 matching over 7 bases. The CDR3 runs 14 residues. CDR1 and CDR2 from the germline V gene are LGHDT and YNNKEL (reference sequence). Germline trimming cut 5 bases from V and 0 bases from J; bases unmatched to any gene: 4. The CDR3 sequence is CASSAYRGSYEQYF. In nucleotides, the CDR3 is TGTGCCAGCAGCGCATACAGGGGCTCCTACGAGCAGTACTTC.

The chain combines TRBV5-1 with TRBJ1-1; D is ambiguous. The CDR3 totals 15 residues. With 4 bases removed from V and 2 bases from J, the gap between germline ends came to 15 bases. CDR1 SGHRS and CDR2 YFSETQ come from the germline V gene. The CDR3 DNA reads TGCGCCAGCAGCGATCCCCAGAGTTTTAACACTGAAGCTTTCTTT. This encodes CASSDPQSFNTEAFF.

This clonotype was recorded a few times. The chain joins TRBV12-3 or TRBV12-4 to TRBJ2-3; 11 nucleotides line up with TRBD2. With V trimmed by 6 bases and J by 10 bases, 6 bases remained unmatched. The CDR3 runs to 13 residues. The CDR3, as DNA: TGTGCCAGCAGGGTTAGCGGGGGGGCTGCGCAGTATTTT. Translated: CASRVSGGAAQYF.

The chain has TRBV12-3 or TRBV12-4 and TRBJ2-7; D is ambiguous. The CDR3 covers 15 residues. Between the trimmed V and J ends, which lost 1 base and 0 bases, there was a span of 10 bases. The CDR3 loop reads CASSLGAVSSYEQYF. The DNA for the CDR3 is TGTGCCAGCAGTTTAGGGGCAGTGAGCTCCTACGAGCAGTACTTC.

This clonotype was counted only a few times. The chain employs TRBV7-9 and TRBJ2-7; no clear D gene. Trimming pared 7 bases from V and 2 bases from J, leaving 15 bases between. Per germline, CDR1 SEHNR and CDR2 FQNEAQ (reference sequence). CDR3 length: 14 amino acids. The CDR3 sequence: CASTPRTHAYEQYF. In nucleotides, the CDR3 is TGTGCCAGCACCCCCCGGACGCACGCCTACGAGCAGTACTTC.

This clonotype came up a few times. The chain joins TRBV5-1 to TRBJ2-7, with TRBD1 matching over 7 bases. The germline CDR1 and CDR2 sequences are SGHRS and YFSETQ. The length of the CDR3 is 15 residues. V lost 3 bases and J lost 4; bases outside the gene matches: 10. Written as DNA, the CDR3 is TGCGCCAGCAGCTCACTACAGGGGCGAGCTTACGAGCAGTACTTC. Its translation: CASSSLQGRAYEQYF.

The gene calls are TRBV9 and TRBJ1-2, with D perhaps matching TRBD1 (5 bases). CDR1 SGDLS and CDR2 YYNGEE come from the germline V gene. Trimming left V 0 bases short and J 2 bases short, with 11 bases between. The CDR3 is made up of 15 amino acids. CDR3 region: CASSVARTQNYGYTF. The CDR3 nucleotides are TGTGCCAGCAGCGTAGCGAGGACACAAAACTATGGCTACACCTTC. The entire variable domain, with the rest obtained from reference TRBV9 and TRBJ1-2, is as follows: DSGVTQTPKHLITATGQRVTLRCSPRSGDLSVYWYQQSLDQGLQFLIQYYNGEERAKGNILERFSAQQFPDLHSELNLSSLELGDSALYFCASSVARTQNYGYTFGSGTRLTVV.